The rows below give T cell receptor beta chains drawn from one sample of a study of CXCR3-negative and CXCR3-positive naive CD8 T cells. Reanalyzing the 5' RACE reads, TCRdb keeps one entry per CDR3 protein, without DNA. In all, the sample yields about 84,000 distinct CDR3 sequences. Sequenced input: naive CXCR3+ CD8+ T cells from blood. Receptor source: a human donor in good health. Some clones in this sample may be carry-over from other donors' samples. The CDR3 runs from the conserved cysteine through the conserved F or W.

>TRBJ2-7|TRBV6-2/TRBV6-3
CATRDRYYEQYF
>TRBJ2-3|TRBV6-2/TRBV6-3
CASSYFGRDTDTQYF
>TRBJ1-6|TRBV27
CASSLRSDRVLYNSPLHF
>TRBJ2-1|TRBV7-6
CASSLTGGSTWSYNEQFF
>TRBJ2-7|TRBV12-3/TRBV12-4
CASSLGGQGGYEQYF
>TRBJ2-7|TRBV6-2/TRBV6-3
CASGLPSGGTYEQYF
>TRBJ2-2|TRBV4-3
CASSQESASGSGELFF
>TRBJ2-2|TRBV28
CASSPSNTGELFF
>TRBJ2-7|TRBV20-1
CSARGRGRRDRTAYEQYF
>TRBJ2-7|TRBV21-1
CASSQRARGTGAYEQYF
>TRBJ1-2|TRBV19
CASSTPDRGNGYTF
>TRBJ2-1|TRBV28
CASSLSLDRGHYNEQFF
>TRBJ2-1|TRBV4-2
CASSPRAGGLSSYNEQFF
>TRBJ2-7|TRBV15
CATSTDRASYEQYF
>TRBJ1-1|TRBV12-3/TRBV12-4
CASSFGGSEAFF
>TRBJ2-6|TRBV5-1
CASSYLGGGANVLTF
>TRBJ2-1|TRBV4-1
CASSQLTDRESYNEQFF
>TRBJ2-1|TRBV2
CASSEGVNSYNEQFF
>TRBJ2-1|TRBV7-9
CASRGESGLVNNEQFF
>TRBJ2-7|TRBV18
CASSGLAGPPYEQYF
>TRBJ2-1|TRBV4-3
CASSQVWGGRSYNEQFF
>TRBJ2-1|TRBV18
CASSPRVGEAISSYNEQFF
>TRBJ2-7|TRBV5-1
CASSSPGQSYEQYF
>TRBJ2-2|TRBV5-1
CASSRTGTHGELFF
>TRBJ1-6|TRBV5-1
CASSLDRGSYSPLHF
>TRBJ2-3|TRBV5-1
CASSQLGGTDTQYF
>TRBJ2-7|TRBV4-1
CASSQWREEAEQYF
>TRBJ2-7|TRBV9
CASSVADRTYEQYF
>TRBJ2-5|TRBV15
CATSRESFETQYF
>TRBJ2-7|TRBV4-1
CASSQERGTGQSVYEQYF
>TRBJ2-3|TRBV7-9
CASSLALAALITDTQYF
>TRBJ2-4|TRBV6-2/TRBV6-3
CASSYSRGGSRNIQYF
>TRBJ2-7|TRBV21-1
CASSKSLTSAGGSYEQYF
>TRBJ2-2|TRBV10-3
CAISEWDRMAEDPGELFF
>TRBJ1-2|TRBV11-2
CASSLQGTYGYTF
>TRBJ2-3|TRBV28
CASSFGPLAPTRTDTQYF
>TRBJ2-7|TRBV4-2
CASSQRAGPYEQYF
>TRBJ2-1|TRBV4-2
CASSQGLVNEQFF
>TRBJ2-1|TRBV12-3/TRBV12-4
CASSSTGGLYNDQFF
>TRBJ2-1|TRBV29-1
CSVSDGTSYNEQFF
>TRBJ2-2|TRBV2
CASAKGVTGELFF
>TRBJ1-2|TRBV29-1
CSVEGLNYGYTF
>TRBJ1-2|TRBV28
CASSLFPSGYGYTF
>TRBJ2-1|TRBV12-3/TRBV12-4
CASTFTGDEQFF
>TRBJ2-4|TRBV13
CASSFEGAGNIQYF
>TRBJ2-3|TRBV25-1
CASSTGTSTDTQYF
>TRBJ2-6|TRBV15
CATSRETSGANVLTF